Below, 9 T cell receptor beta chains from the same sample are listed, as sequenced in a study of shared clonotypes between healthy human individuals. Clones were read by immunoSEQ multiplex PCR, and TCRdb kept only the in-frame ones, dropping some. Found here are 2,500,000 or so clones, 85% to 95% of them singletons; the top ten hold approximately 0.39%. The specimen sequenced was naive CD4+ T cells from PBMCs. As to subset: CD45RA+ positively selected. The receptors come from a man aged 18 to 29 in good health. Some clones in this sample may be carry-over from other donors' samples.

Comments on this clone: Other DNA sequences from this sample encode an identical CDR3 as well. The chain carries TRBV4-2 and TRBJ1-5, with D unresolved. Germline CDR1 LGHNA, CDR2 YNFKEQ. There are 13 residues in the CDR3. V dropped 0 bases and J dropped 6 bases, with 6 bases sitting between them. In nucleotides, the CDR3 is TGTGCCAGCAGCCAAGATTTGGGTCAGCCCCAGCATTTT. Translation: CASSQDLGQPQHF.

This clone has only a few counts. J is TRBJ2-1 and V is TRBV5-6; 7 positions agree with TRBD2. Unmatched junction bases numbered 8, after V lost 4 bases and J lost 4 bases. This CDR3 is built from 15 residues. Looked up from germline, CDR1 is SGHDT and CDR2 is YYEEEE. The CDR3 region has the DNA TGTGCCAGCAGCAGGACCGGGACTACGTACAATGAGCAGTTCTTC. The encoded protein is CASSRTGTTYNEQFF.

This chain connects TRBV11-1 to TRBJ2-1, with D perhaps TRBD2 (6 bases). With 1 base removed from V and 5 bases from J, the gap between germline ends came to 9 bases. The CDR3 consists of 14 residues. Germline CDR1 and CDR2: SGHAT and FQDESV (reference sequence). In nucleotides, the CDR3 is TGTGCCAGCAGCTTAGTGGGACTTGACAATGAGCAGTTCTTC. Amino acid sequence: CASSLVGLDNEQFF.

V usage is TRBV27 and J usage is TRBJ2-7; 7 bases fit TRBD1. The CDR3 covers 14 residues. Germline V gene sequence: CDR1 MNHEY, CDR2 SMNVEV (reference sequence). V was pared by 7 bases and J by 4 bases, with 10 bases of the junction left unmatched. The CDR3 DNA reads as TGTGCCAGCAAAGCGTGGGCAGGGGGTTACGAGCAGTACTTC. Residues: CASKAWAGGYEQYF.

This clone was recorded once. V usage is TRBV6-1 and J usage is TRBJ1-5; D is ambiguous. The V end was cut by 7 bases, the J end by 1 base, with 14 bases between. CDR3 size: 15 residues. Germline CDR1 and CDR2: MNHNS and SASEGT. The CDR3 sequence is CASKRNTQSNQPQHF. For the CDR3, the DNA is TGTGCCAGCAAGAGGAACACCCAGAGCAATCAGCCCCAGCATTTT.

The table lists this clone with a count of one. This chain connects TRBV28 to TRBJ1-2; TRBD1 might be the D (5 bases). The CDR3 loop spans 13 amino acids. CDR1 and CDR2 (germline): MDHEN, SYDVKM. Trimming took off 5 bases at V and 5 bases at J, with 12 bases between the two ends. The CDR3 coding sequence is TGTGCCAGCAGTGGGGCGCGGGGGTATGGCTACACCTTC. It codes for CASSGARGYGYTF.

A note on this clone: Other nucleotide sequences in the sample specify the same CDR3. The V call is TRBV5-1, the J call TRBJ2-1, with D perhaps matching TRBD1 (5 bases). The CDR3 length is 14 residues. V lost 0 bases and J lost 6, with 10 bases in between. Germline V gene lookup returns CDR1 SGHRS and CDR2 YFSETQ. This CDR3 is CASSLVGASNEQFF. For the CDR3, the DNA is TGCGCCAGCAGCTTGGTTGGGGCGAGCAATGAGCAGTTCTTC.

V and J are TRBV28 and TRBJ2-7, with TRBD2 identical over 7 bases. From germline, CDR1 is MDHEN and CDR2 SYDVKM. V gave up 1 base and J gave up 3 bases; unmatched junction bases: 6. The CDR3 consists of 15 residues. CDR3 DNA sequence: TGTGCCAGCAGTTTATACGTAGCGGGTCGCTACGAGCAGTACTTC. It encodes CASSLYVAGRYEQYF.

The CDR3 sequence: CAIRTGGHEQFF. CDR3 nucleotides: TGTGCCATCAGGACAGGGGGTCATGAGCAGTTCTTC. This chain joins TRBV10-3 and TRBJ2-1, with 9 bases matching TRBD1. CDR1 ENHRY and CDR2 SYGVKD come from the germline V gene. V shed 6 bases and J 8 bases; nucleotides not matched to a gene: 2. The CDR3 spans 12 residues.